The rows below give T cell receptor beta chains drawn from one sample of a study of cytomegalovirus exposure and HLA in healthy donors. TCRdb's copy holds only in-frame clones and misses some; the assay was immunoSEQ multiplex PCR. The profile shows about 190,000 clones, about 87% of them singletons. The source material was PBMCs. The origin of the receptors is a woman between 18 and 29 years old in good health and CMV-seronegative. The CDR3 runs from the conserved cysteine through the conserved F or W. Each record gives: clone size, J gene, D gene, V gene, CDR3 protein, CDR3 DNA. A D gene is named only where the DNA matches it firmly. The size field is filled for only some rows; it gives once, few, many or a size class.

- | TRBJ2-2 | - | TRBV6-6 | CASTYVQGYTGELFF | TGTGCCAGCACTTACGTCCAGGGGTACACCGGGGAGCTGTTTTTT
- | TRBJ2-7 | - | TRBV6-5 | CASRSGWREQYF | TGTGCCAGCAGGTCGGGGTGGCGCGAGCAGTACTTC
- | TRBJ1-2 | - | TRBV7-6 | CASSLTDFYGYTF | TGTGCCAGCAGCTTAACCGACTTCTATGGCTACACCTTC
- | TRBJ2-1 | TRBD1 | TRBV6-6 | CASSSGTGGYNEQFF | TGTGCCAGCAGTTCCGGGACAGGGGGCTACAATGAGCAGTTCTTC
- | TRBJ2-7 | TRBD2 | TRBV6-5 | CASSYSTTSGYEQYF | TGTGCCAGCAGTTACTCGACTACTAGCGGGTACGAGCAGTACTTC
- | TRBJ1-5 | TRBD1 | TRBV9 | CASSVGTASNQPQHF | TGTGCCAGCAGCGTGGGGACAGCCTCAAATCAGCCCCAGCATTTT
once | TRBJ2-2 | TRBD2 | TRBV2 | CASSAREAGDLGELFF | TGTGCCAGCAGCGCCCGGGAAGCGGGAGATTTAGGGGAGCTGTTTTTT
- | TRBJ2-2 | - | TRBV27 | CASSLSGLASYTGELFF | TGTGCCAGCAGTTTATCCGGGCTAGCGAGTTACACCGGGGAGCTGTTTTTT
- | TRBJ2-7 | TRBD1 | TRBV9 | CASSSGGTGADYEQYF | TGTGCCAGCAGCTCAGGGGGGACAGGGGCCGATTACGAGCAGTACTTC
once | TRBJ2-5 | - | TRBV5-1 | CASSKEGTDPRKTQYF | TGCGCCAGCAGCAAGGAGGGGACAGATCCTCGGAAGACCCAGTACTTC
- | TRBJ2-7 | TRBD1 | TRBV4-1 | CASSQVIGQGAYEQYF | TGCGCCAGCAGCCAAGTTATAGGACAGGGGGCCTACGAGCAGTACTTC
once | TRBJ2-1 | - | TRBV6-5 | CASSTDYSYNEQFF | TGTGCCAGCAGTACAGACTACTCCTACAATGAGCAGTTCTTC
- | TRBJ2-2 | - | TRBV7-6 | CASSFDGGSTFGTGVLFF | TGTGCCAGCAGCTTTGACGGGGGTTCAACTTTTGGCACCGGGGTGCTGTTTTTT
once | TRBJ1-1 | - | TRBV5-1 | CASSLTPTYRDMNTEAFF | TGCGCCAGCAGCTTGACCCCAACCTACAGGGATATGAACACTGAAGCTTTCTTT
- | TRBJ2-7 | TRBD2 | TRBV7-8 | CASSLDLGTSGSYEQYF | TGTGCCAGCAGCTTAGATTTAGGGACTAGCGGATCCTACGAGCAGTACTTC
- | TRBJ1-4 | TRBD1 | TRBV5-1 | CASSLDRGREKLFF | TGCGCCAGCAGCTTGGACAGGGGAAGGGAAAAACTGTTTTTT
- | TRBJ2-7 | TRBD2 | TRBV2 | CASSWSSGGDYEQYF | TGTGCCAGCAGTTGGTCTAGCGGGGGGGACTACGAGCAGTACTTC
- | TRBJ2-3 | TRBD2 | TRBV18 | CASSPWTSGRNTQYF | TGTGCCAGCTCACCCTGGACTAGCGGGAGAAATACGCAGTATTTT
few | TRBJ1-1 | - | TRBV5-6 | CASSGTTQANTEAFF | TGTGCCAGCAGCGGAACGACACAAGCGAACACTGAAGCTTTCTTT
- | TRBJ2-5 | - | TRBV6-5 | CASSYVQGQETQYF | TGTGCCAGCAGTTACGTACAGGGCCAAGAGACCCAGTACTTC
- | TRBJ2-7 | - | TRBV6-1 | CASLEPGLSYEQYF | TGTGCCAGCCTGGAGCCAGGGTTGTCCTACGAGCAGTACTTC
few | TRBJ2-2 | - | TRBV6-1 | CASDSSVGTGELFF | TGTGCCAGCGACTCTAGCGTCGGAACCGGGGAGCTGTTTTTT
- | TRBJ1-2 | TRBD1 | TRBV7-6 | CASSRTGGDGYTF | TGTGCCAGCAGCAGGACAGGGGGCGATGGCTACACCTTC
- | TRBJ1-1 | - | TRBV2 | CASSTGYTEAFF | TGTGCCAGCAGTACAGGTTATACTGAAGCTTTCTTT
- | TRBJ1-1 | - | TRBV10-3 | CAISERSEGRGTEAFF | TGTGCCATCAGTGAAAGGTCAGAGGGTCGGGGCACTGAAGCTTTCTTT
- | TRBJ2-6 | - | TRBV5-4 | CASSPGTYSGANVLTF | TGTGCCAGCAGCCCTGGGACATACTCTGGGGCCAACGTCCTGACTTTC
- | TRBJ2-7 | - | TRBV7-2 | CASSLRGREQYF | TGTGCCAGCAGCTTACGGGGTCGCGAGCAGTACTTC
- | TRBJ1-2 | TRBD1 | TRBV9 | CASRGTDIYGYTF | TGTGCCAGCAGGGGGACAGACATCTATGGCTACACCTTC
- | TRBJ2-3 | TRBD2 | TRBV19 | CASSLGLAGTDTQYF | TGTGCCAGTAGTTTGGGACTAGCGGGAACAGATACGCAGTATTTT
- | TRBJ1-3 | - | TRBV5-1 | CASRAGNSGNTIYF | TGCGCCAGCAGGGCAGGGAACTCTGGAAACACCATATATTTT
- | TRBJ1-5 | TRBD1 | TRBV19 | CASKETGNSQPQHF | TGTGCCAGTAAAGAGACAGGGAATAGCCAGCCCCAGCATTTT
- | TRBJ2-7 | - | TRBV30 | CAWSVAFRDEQYF | TGTGCCTGGAGTGTAGCTTTTCGGGACGAGCAGTACTTC
- | TRBJ1-1 | TRBD1 | TRBV5-1 | CASSLDRGVNTEAFF | TGCGCCAGCAGCTTGGACAGGGGAGTGAACACTGAAGCTTTCTTT
few | TRBJ2-7 | TRBD1 | TRBV27 | CASSTGTGHYEQYF | TGTGCCAGCAGTACCGGGACAGGCCACTACGAGCAGTACTTC
few | TRBJ1-1 | TRBD1 | TRBV10-1 | CASSESSGGQGRTSEAFF | TGCGCCAGCAGTGAGTCCAGTGGAGGACAGGGGAGAACATCTGAAGCTTTCTTT
- | TRBJ2-1 | TRBD2 | TRBV11-2 | CASRLIAGSYNEQFF | TGTGCCAGCAGGCTGATAGCGGGGTCCTACAATGAGCAGTTCTTC
- | TRBJ2-2 | - | TRBV5-7 | CASSRRDTGELFF | TGTGCCAGCAGCCGACGGGACACCGGGGAGCTGTTTTTT
- | TRBJ2-7 | - | TRBV7-2 | CASSLMGPPYEQYF | TGTGCCAGCAGCTTAATGGGGCCCCCCTACGAGCAGTACTTC
- | TRBJ2-2 | TRBD2 | TRBV5-4 | CASSPRAGGVTGELFF | TGTGCCAGCAGCCCCCGCGCGGGAGGCGTCACCGGGGAGCTGTTTTTT
- | TRBJ2-1 | - | TRBV11-2 | CASSPSLEQFF | TGTGCCAGCTCCCCCTCCCTTGAGCAGTTCTTC
- | TRBJ1-1 | TRBD1 | TRBV6-1 | CASSVAGTGSTEAFF | TGTGCCAGCAGTGTAGCCGGGACAGGGTCGACTGAAGCTTTCTTT
- | TRBJ1-1 | TRBD1 | TRBV28 | CASRRTGEAFF | TGTGCCAGCAGACGGACAGGGGAAGCTTTCTTT
- | TRBJ2-1 | TRBD2 | TRBV30 | CAWAGGLYNEQFF | TGTGCCTGGGCGGGAGGCCTTTACAATGAGCAGTTCTTC
- | TRBJ2-1 | TRBD2 | TRBV30 | CAWSVLSGRDEQFF | TGTGCCTGGAGTGTACTTAGCGGGAGGGATGAGCAGTTCTTC
- | TRBJ1-4 | TRBD1 | TRBV7-9 | CASSLTGGREKLFF | TGTGCCAGCAGCCTTACAGGGGGACGCGAAAAACTGTTTTTT
- | TRBJ2-7 | - | TRBV9 | CASSVAGHSSRYEQYF | TGTGCCAGCAGCGTAGCGGGACACTCGTCGCGCTACGAGCAGTACTTC
- | TRBJ2-2 | - | TRBV6-5 | CASSSFSGGELFF | TGTGCCAGCAGTTCATTTAGCGGCGGGGAGCTGTTTTTT
- | TRBJ1-4 | - | TRBV4-1 | CASSQGQSLWEKLFF | TGCGCCAGCAGCCAAGGACAGTCCTTATGGGAAAAACTGTTTTTT
- | TRBJ2-4 | TRBD2 | TRBV2 | CASAPGLAGGDIQYF | TGTGCCTCGGCCCCGGGACTAGCGGGAGGGGACATTCAGTACTTC
- | TRBJ2-1 | - | TRBV4-1 | CASSQGQSYNEQFF | TGTGCCAGCAGCCAAGGTCAATCCTACAATGAGCAGTTCTTC
once | TRBJ2-7 | TRBD1 | TRBV4-1 | CASSQDGGTGTYEQYF | TGCGCCAGCAGCCAAGATGGCGGGACAGGGACCTACGAGCAGTACTTC
- | TRBJ1-1 | - | TRBV2 | CASSEAEAPPNTEAFF | TGTGCCAGCAGTGAGGCAGAGGCTCCCCCGAACACTGAAGCTTTCTTT
- | TRBJ1-2 | - | TRBV19 | CASSMGGRALPTRGYTF | TGTGCCAGTAGTATGGGGGGTCGAGCCCTTCCCACGAGGGGCTACACCTTC
- | TRBJ1-6 | TRBD1 | TRBV7-9 | CSSSSRDSAAYSPLHF | TGTTCCAGCAGCTCCAGGGACAGTGCAGCTTATTCACCCCTCCACTTT
- | TRBJ2-7 | - | TRBV5-1 | CASSGARGDPSYEQYF | TGCGCCAGCAGCGGCGCCAGGGGGGACCCTTCCTACGAGCAGTACTTC
- | TRBJ1-5 | TRBD1 | TRBV5-8 | CASSLGYDRGRQPQHF | TGTGCCAGCAGCTTGGGGTACGACAGGGGGAGACAGCCCCAGCATTTT
- | TRBJ1-3 | - | TRBV4-1 | CASSQVASGNTIYF | TGCGCCAGCAGCCAAGTGGCCTCTGGAAACACCATATATTTT
once | TRBJ2-5 | - | TRBV6-5 | CASSYGVGRETQYF | TGTGCCAGCAGTTACGGGGTGGGGCGGGAGACCCAGTACTTC
once | TRBJ2-1 | - | TRBV7-9 | CSSSFSVTEQFF | TGTTCCAGCAGCTTTTCGGTGACAGAGCAGTTCTTC
- | TRBJ2-1 | TRBD2 | TRBV5-4 | CASSPSGTSGGNEQFF | TGTGCCAGCAGCCCCTCCGGGACTAGCGGGGGGAATGAGCAGTTCTTC